This TCR beta chain was identified during a study of blood T cell repertoires in COVID-19. Study background: COVID-19 samples from acute and convalescent phases originated in the United States, Italy and Spain. In each case, the material was cDNA or gDNA derived from T cells, B-cell-depleted T cells, or PBMCs.

Germline V CDR1 and CDR2: SGHNT, YENEEA. V lost 2 bases, J lost 4 bases, and 11 bases stayed unmatched. The CDR3 is 17 amino acids. Original processing methods: Reference gene primer amplification in the assay estimated nucleated cell counts. Profiling relied on immunoSEQ multiplex PCR, and the TCRdb table lists in-frame clones only, not all of them. Clone size and the V and J calls come from that table; the DNA yielded D and trimming. The table lists about 120,000 clones, about 74% of them singletons. The clonotype comes from a human donor in a cohort sampled during active COVID-19. V usage is TRBV11-3 and J usage is TRBJ2-7; 10 bases line up with TRBD2. The source material was peripheral blood. This CDR3 reads CASSLRGAGGPRYEQYF. In DNA form, the CDR3 reads TGTGCCAGCAGCTTACGTGGAGCGGGAGGGCCTAGATACGAGCAGTACTTC.